This T cell receptor (beta chain) derives from a study of T cells in Graves' hyperthyroidism and ophthalmopathy. Study-level results: The model forecast ophthalmopathy, anticipating it by a median about 6.5 months before onset. Blood also showed most of the thyroid clonotypes that were expanded above 0.001.

Per the germline V gene, CDR1 is GTSNPN and CDR2 is SVGIG (reference sequence). There are 13 residues in the CDR3. V lost 4 bases and J lost 1, with 10 bases in between. TCR beta CDR3 sequences were amplified from RNA transcripts. The HTBI primer set was used in a first-round RT-PCR of the TCR CDR3. TCRdb processed the multiplex PCR reads anew with MiXCR; each CDR3 protein has one entry. This sample has 640,000 or so distinct CDR3 sequences, with 13% to 15% found just once. As concerns this clonotype: No antigen is known for it. A read error is likely, as this CDR3 ends without the conserved phenylalanine or tryptophan.

Each diagnosis was grounded in clinical symptoms, serum thyroxine and TRAb, thyroid ultrasound, and orbital computed tomography. This clonotype originated in a woman aged 18-35 years with Graves' ophthalmopathy. V usage is TRBV30 and J usage is TRBJ1-1; TRBD1 is a possible D gene (5 bases). The sequencing sample was made of blood. In nucleotides, the CDR3 is TGTGCCTGGACACGGGGCCCGAACACTGAAGCTTTCCTT. Amino acids: CAWTRGPNTEAFL.